Each of the 20 T cell receptor beta chains below was sequenced from the same sample in a study of T cell responses to AZD1222 COVID-19 vaccine. Method: immunoSEQ multiplex PCR; TCRdb's copy keeps in-frame clones and lacks some. The table has roughly 96,000 clones, around 87% seen once. The sequenced sample was peripheral blood, obtained on day 0 of AZD1222 vaccination. The receptors shown here come from an adult in good health.

The chain has TRBV3-1 (or the pseudogene TRBV3-2) and TRBJ2-2; TRBD2 matches 10 bases. V dropped 4 bases and J dropped 0; count of bases not matched to a gene: 2. Germline V gives CDR1 LGHDT, CDR2 YNNKEL (reference sequence). The CDR3 covers 16 residues. The CDR3: CASSLTSGTNTGELFF. CDR3 sequence (DNA): TGTGCCAGCAGCCTCACTAGCGGGACGAACACCGGGGAGCTGTTTTTT.

The chain links TRBV9 to TRBJ1-2, with TRBD1 identical over 8 bases. The trim removed 4 bases at V and 1 base at J, leaving 9 bases unmatched. The CDR3 totals 16 residues. Germline V gene sequence: CDR1 SGDLS, CDR2 YYNGEE. This CDR3 is CASSPQDRGLNYGYTF. DNA for the CDR3: TGTGCCAGCAGCCCCCAAGACAGGGGACTTAACTATGGCTACACCTTC.

The rearrangement uses TRBV4-2 and TRBJ2-1; D unresolved. Trimming took off 1 base at V and 9 bases at J, with 16 bases between the two ends. Germline CDR1 is LGHNA and CDR2 is YNFKEQ. There are 15 residues in the CDR3. CDR3 sequence: CASSQGYGERGEQFF. The DNA for the CDR3 is TGTGCCAGCAGCCAAGGTTACGGTGAAAGAGGTGAGCAGTTCTTC.

The rearrangement links TRBV5-4 to TRBJ1-2; D is unclear. This CDR3 comprises 14 residues. Per the germline V gene, CDR1 is SGHNT and CDR2 is YYREEE (reference sequence). V was clipped by 0 bases and J by 4 bases, with 10 bases between them. The CDR3 nucleotides are TGTGCCAGCAGCTTGGGGGAAGAAGGCTATGGCTACACCTTC. It encodes CASSLGEEGYGYTF.

The chain has TRBV9 and TRBJ1-2; D ambiguous. V dropped 4 bases and J dropped 1 base, with 8 bases sitting between them. The germline gives CDR1 SGDLS, CDR2 YYNGEE. This CDR3 region has 13 residues. The CDR3 reads CASSPTDNYGYTF. CDR3 nucleotide sequence: TGTGCCAGCAGCCCTACAGATAACTATGGCTACACCTTC.

The chain is built from TRBV5-1 and TRBJ2-2; the D gene is possibly TRBD2 (6 bases). CDR1 SGHRS and CDR2 YFSETQ come from the germline V gene. The CDR3 loop spans 16 amino acids. Trimming shortened V by 0 bases and J by 3 bases, and 12 bases separated the two germline ends. The CDR3 protein is CASSLVKRAHTGELFF. As DNA, the CDR3 is TGCGCCAGCAGCTTGGTGAAGCGGGCCCACACCGGGGAGCTGTTTTTT.

The chain recombines TRBV23-1 with TRBJ2-7; the D gene is possibly TRBD2 (6 bases). TRBV23-1 is classed as an ORF, of uncertain function. Between the trimmed V and J ends, which lost 3 bases and 5 bases, there was a span of 20 bases. The CDR3 sequence is 16 residues long. CDR3 in DNA: TGCGCCAGCAGTCAGGGTTGGTCTGGAGGGCACAACGAGCAGTACTTC. Amino acid sequence: CASSQGWSGGHNEQYF.

The V call is TRBV20-1, the J call TRBJ2-7; possible D gene TRBD2, 5 bases. Germline CDR1 reads DFQATT; CDR2 reads SNEGSKA (reference sequence). CDR3 length equals 11 residues. Trimming pared 7 bases from V and 5 bases from J, leaving 12 bases between. The CDR3 region is CSGGKVHEQYF. CDR3 bases: TGCAGTGGAGGGAAGGTCCACGAGCAGTACTTC.

The chain recombines TRBV7-8 with TRBJ2-5, with D possibly being TRBD1 or TRBD2 (5 bases each). V was shortened by 5 bases and J by 3 bases, with 16 bases between the two germline ends. The CDR3 is 15 residues long. Germline V gene sequence: CDR1 SGHVS, CDR2 FQNEAQ. The CDR3 DNA is TGTGCCAGCAGCAGCGGCAGGGCCGGAGAAGAGACCCAGTACTTC. This sequence encodes CASSSGRAGEETQYF.

The chain employs TRBV5-4 and TRBJ2-7; 10 bases match TRBD1. The germline gives CDR1 SGHNT, CDR2 YYREEE (reference sequence). This CDR3 region has 15 residues. With 4 bases clipped from V and 6 bases from J, the junction kept 10 bases outside the gene matches. CDR3 loop: CASSTEGQGSSEQYF. The CDR3 DNA sequence: TGTGCCAGCAGCACCGAGGGACAGGGGAGTAGCGAGCAGTACTTC.

The chain recombines TRBV7-3 with TRBJ1-3; perhaps TRBD1 as D (5 bases). The V gene lost 0 bases and the J gene lost 1 base, with 7 bases spanning the gap. Germline loops: CDR1 SGHTA, CDR2 FQGTGA. The CDR3 is made up of 15 amino acids. CDR3 sequence reads: CASSLTGGSGNTIYF. The CDR3 bases are TGTGCCAGCAGCTTAACGGGGGGGTCTGGAAACACCATATATTTT.

The rearrangement joins TRBV7-8 to TRBJ1-4; D may be TRBD1 (6 bases). The germline V gene encodes CDR1 SGHVS and CDR2 FQNEAQ. The CDR3 runs 14 residues. Trimming removed 1 base from V and 8 bases from J, with 11 bases in between. The CDR3 DNA sequence: TGTGCCAGCAGCTTAGTCTTCCAGGGGGAAAAACTGTTTTTT. Its protein product is CASSLVFQGEKLFF. Full variable domain (outside the CDR3, taken from reference TRBV7-8 and TRBJ1-4): GAGVSQSPRYKVAKRGQDVALRCDPISGHVSLFWYQQALGQGPEFLTYFQNEAQLDKSGLPSDRFFAERPEGSVSTLKIQRTQQEDSAVYLCASSLVFQGEKLFFGSGTQLSVL.

The sample holds one count of this clone. The rearrangement links TRBV7-2 to TRBJ2-3; 7 bases align to TRBD1. CDR1 and CDR2 from the germline V gene are SGHTA and FQGNSA. J lost 11 bases, V lost 5 bases, and 16 bases had no gene match. This CDR3 comprises 15 residues. In DNA, the CDR3 is TGTGCCAGCAGCCCCGGGACAGCAGCCCGACGTAAGCAGTATTTT. Translation: CASSPGTAARRKQYF.

J is TRBJ2-7 and V is TRBV14, with 12 nucleotides matching TRBD2. With 3 bases clipped from V and 3 bases from J, the junction kept 3 bases outside the gene matches. CDR3 size: 15 residues. Germline CDR1 is SGHDN and CDR2 is FVKESK. CDR3 sequence reads: CASSQGLAGVYEQYF. The CDR3 bases are TGTGCCAGCAGCCAGGGACTAGCGGGTGTCTACGAGCAGTACTTC.

The chain joins TRBV5-1 to TRBJ2-1; 10 nucleotides agree with TRBD1. The V gene end was trimmed by 4 bases and the J gene end by 2 bases; junction bases not matched to a gene: 9. From germline, CDR1 is SGHRS and CDR2 YFSETQ. CDR3 size: 17 residues. The CDR3 protein is CASSPGQGPTPYNEQFF. CDR3 bases: TGCGCCAGCAGCCCGGGACAGGGGCCGACCCCCTACAATGAGCAGTTCTTC. The full variable domain, rest sourced from reference TRBV5-1 and TRBJ2-1, is KAGVTQTPRYLIKTRGQQVTLSCSPISGHRSVSWYQQTPGQGLQFLFEYFSETQRNKGNFPGRFSGRQFSNSRSEMNVSTLELGDSALYLCASSPGQGPTPYNEQFFGPGTRLTVL.

The chain has TRBV5-1 and TRBJ2-1, with TRBD1 matching over 7 bases. With V trimmed by 7 bases and J by 5 bases, 12 bases remained unmatched. CDR3 length: 15 amino acids. CDR1 SGHRS and CDR2 YFSETQ come from the germline V gene. CDR3 sequence: CASSRIPGQHNEQFF. In nucleotides, the CDR3 is TGCGCCAGCTCCAGAATTCCGGGACAGCACAATGAGCAGTTCTTC.

The V call is TRBV25-1, the J call TRBJ2-3; D gene uncertain. The CDR3 is 14 residues long. V was pared by 5 bases and J by 0 bases, with 9 bases between. Germline V lookup: CDR1 MGHDK, CDR2 SYGVNS. The CDR3 coding sequence is TGTGCCAGCAGTCTTAAAACTAGCACAGATACGCAGTATTTT. This gives the protein CASSLKTSTDTQYF.

The chain has TRBV6-2 or TRBV6-3 and TRBJ1-2; no definite D call. This CDR3 is 17 amino acids long. V was shortened by 2 bases and J by 1 base, with 17 bases between the two germline ends. The germline V gene encodes CDR1 MNHEY and CDR2 SVGEGT. CDR3 residues: CASSYREFDQNNYGYTF. For the CDR3, the DNA is TGTGCCAGCAGTTACAGAGAATTCGACCAAAATAACTATGGCTACACCTTC.

The J gene is TRBJ2-7, the V gene TRBV6-5, with TRBD2 identical over 10 bases. This CDR3 has 16 amino acids. The germline CDR1 and CDR2 sequences are MNHEY and SVGAGI. The trim removed 0 bases at V and 1 base at J, leaving 3 bases unmatched. CDR3 sequence reads: CASSYSGTSVSYEQYF. CDR3 nucleotides: TGTGCCAGCAGTTACTCGGGGACTAGCGTTTCCTACGAGCAGTACTTC.

The chain recombines TRBV25-1 with TRBJ2-7; 13 bases are shared with TRBD2. Germline V lookup: CDR1 MGHDK, CDR2 SYGVNS. The CDR3 contains 16 residues. With V trimmed by 1 base and J by 6 bases, 6 bases remained unmatched. The CDR3 region is CASSESGTSGTGEQYF. The CDR3 bases are TGTGCCAGCAGTGAATCCGGGACTAGCGGGACGGGCGAGCAGTACTTC.